This TCR beta chain was sequenced during a study of blood T cell repertoires in COVID-19 (dated by TCRdb to the early 2020s). Regarding the complete study: Samples covering the acute and convalescent phases of COVID-19 were provided by collaborators in the United States, Italy and Spain. A de-identified subject ID, COVID-19 status, age in years and sex were almost always included in the sample metadata. Where HLA class I and class II types were available, the types were taken from metadata supplied by the sample provider, not from assay-based typing. Deeply sampled blood TCRbeta repertoires from subjects exposed to, actively infected with, or recovered from COVID-19 were included in the dataset. The material from the prospective study consisted of cDNA or gDNA derived from T cells, B-cell-depleted T cells, or PBMCs. Samples were obtained from the ongoing ImmuneRACE study (first 160 participants) and from 1,254 subjects provided by 6 global collaborators. The repertoires were released in a freely available public database meant as a resource for research on the immune response to SARS-CoV-2.

TCRbeta CDR3 regions were amplified from genomic DNA by means of the immunoSEQ Assay, a bias-controlled multiplex PCR. Concerning the study's data processing: The number of nucleated cells in each sample was estimated from the amplification of reference gene primers within the assay. To quantify the absolute abundance of each unique TCRbeta CDR3 rearrangement, sequence reads were collapsed and filtered. For each sample, productive Simpson clonality was calculated as the square root of Simpson's diversity index over productive rearrangements. Sourced from immuneACCESS, this table was stored by TCRdb with only in-frame sequences that have V and J called. A share of the clones is absent; for the studies checked, an unresolved V gene accounts for under half, and the remainder has no known explanation. V, J and clone size derive from that table, while D and trimming were established from the DNA sequence. For this sample there are a few hundred thousand clones; about 85% appear just once. The ten biggest clones cover roughly 12% of the sample.

Another Seattle source contributed samples from volunteer blood donors who had recovered from COVID-19. Collaborating institutions collected whole blood in K2EDTA tubes following their own protocols. For TCRbeta analysis, collaborators shipped samples in one of three forms: frozen whole blood, isolated PBMCs, or DNA extracted from either of those sample types. Concerning this clone itself: This receptor's antigen is unknown. The input lacks base qualities; no much larger clone sits a single base away.

Overall study results and their limits: The quantity of clinical and demographic metadata differed by source and by participant and was supplied without curation.

The sequenced sample consisted of peripheral blood. The sequence was collected from a woman under 30 who had recovered from COVID-19.

The sequenced DNA is TGTGCCAGCAGTTCCAGACAGGGCGGTTTCAATTCACCCCTCCACTTT. Its amino acids are CASSSRQGGFNSPLHF. The chain employs TRBV2 and TRBJ1-6; 7 bases in the middle match TRBD1. From the germline V gene, CDR1 is SNHLY and CDR2 is FYNNEI. CDR3 length: 16 amino acids, cysteine to phenylalanine. Just the 48-base CDR3 DNA is kept, in frame starting at base 1. V loses 5 bases at its end and J loses 7 bases; junction bases beyond the gene matches: 11.